The clone carrying this T cell receptor beta chain came up a few times. What it recognizes is unknown. PCR was run on genomic DNA. A primer set of 30 forward and 13 reverse primers amplified the CDR3. TCRdb re-called the multiplex PCR reads through MiXCR, storing one row per CDR3 protein. Counted here are fewer than 300,000 distinct CDR3 sequences, roughly 50% occurring once; the ten biggest clones make up roughly an eighth. Diabetic patients met standard criteria for type 1 or type 2 diabetes. Anyone with other autoimmune disease or infection in the prior four weeks was excluded. V was shortened by 1 base and J by 4 bases, with 4 bases between the two germline ends. The CDR3 is 12 amino acids. CDR1 and CDR2 (germline): SGHRS, YFSETQ. This sample is drawn from a study of type 1 and type 2 diabetes patients. Overall study findings and caveats: In type 2 diabetes, highly-expanded CD4+ clones took a median around 4% of reads.

This chain uses TRBV5-1 with TRBJ2-3; no firm D call. This sequence was found in a man younger than 35 with type 2 diabetes. Input material: peripheral blood mononuclear cells (PBMCs). The CDR3: CASSLTPDTQYF. The CDR3 DNA follows: TGCGCCAGCAGCTTGACTCCAGATACGCAGTATTTT. Full variable domain (outside the CDR3, taken from reference TRBV5-1 and TRBJ2-3): KAGVTQTPRYLIKTRGQQVTLSCSPISGHRSVSWYQQTPGQGLQFLFEYFSETQRNKGNFPGRFSGRQFSNSRSEMNVSTLELGDSALYLCASSLTPDTQYFGPGTRLTVL.